The 25 T cell receptor beta chains below all came from one sample that was sequenced in a study of cytomegalovirus exposure and HLA in healthy donors. PCR primers comprised 60 Vbeta and 13 Jbeta primers. The protocol was immunoSEQ multiplex PCR, while the TCRdb copy is restricted to in-frame clones and leaves out a portion. The data show roughly 150,000 clones, around 78% seen once. The sample comprised PBMCs. All receptors derive from a middle-aged woman in good health and CMV-seropositive.

The chain carries TRBV18 and TRBJ2-7; D uncertain. Trimming stripped 6 bases from V and 1 base from J, with 13 bases between. The CDR3 is 14 residues long. CDR1 KGHSH and CDR2 LQKENI come from the germline V gene. CDR3 protein: CASSLGTESYEQYF. Here the CDR3 DNA reads TGTGCCAGCTCCCTAGGAACCGAATCCTACGAGCAGTACTTC.

The chain joins TRBV6-6 to TRBJ2-4; TRBD1 matches at 7 bases. The CDR3 runs 16 residues. V lost 6 bases and J lost 6; bases outside the gene matches: 14. The germline CDR1 and CDR2 sequences are MNHNY and SVGAGI (reference sequence). CDR3: CASSLREGGYRNIQYF. The CDR3, as DNA: TGTGCCAGCAGCCTTCGGGAAGGGGGCTATCGAAACATTCAGTACTTC.

The chain is built from TRBV5-1 and TRBJ2-3; D not certain. The germline CDR1 and CDR2 sequences are SGHRS and YFSETQ. Trimming left V 4 bases short and J 4 bases short, with 7 bases between. The CDR3 totals 12 residues. The CDR3, as DNA: TGCGCCAGCAGCGGAGCCGCAGATACGCAGTATTTT. The encoded protein is CASSGAADTQYF.

Details on this clone: Within the sample, other DNA sequences also encode this same CDR3. CDR3 DNA sequence: TGTGCCAGCTCACCAACAGGGCAGAACACTGAAGCTTTCTTT. Translation gives CASSPTGQNTEAFF. This chain joins TRBV18 and TRBJ1-1; tentative D call: TRBD1 (6 bases). The germline V and J ends were trimmed by 2 bases and 1 base, with 8 bases remaining between them. This CDR3 has 14 amino acids. CDR1 is KGHSH and CDR2 is LQKENI in the germline V gene.

The chain links TRBV5-1 to TRBJ2-7, with 7 bases lining up with TRBD2. V gave up 4 bases and J gave up 3 bases; unmatched junction bases: 4. Germline-derived CDR1 and CDR2 are SGHRS and YFSETQ. The CDR3 is made up of 13 amino acids. CDR3 residues: CASSLGTNYEQYF. The CDR3 DNA reads TGCGCCAGCAGCCTAGGGACTAACTACGAGCAGTACTTC.

This chain links TRBV7-9 with TRBJ1-6, with a tentative D call TRBD1 (6 bases). The length of the CDR3 is 14 residues. The germline CDR1 and CDR2 sequences are SEHNR and FQNEAQ (reference sequence). V lost 8 bases and J lost 3, with 11 bases in between. The CDR3 DNA sequence: TGTGCCAGCGGAGGACAGAGCTATAATTCACCCCTCCACTTT. This gives the protein CASGGQSYNSPLHF. Full variable domain (missing parts from reference TRBV7-9 and TRBJ1-6): DTGVSQNPRHKITKRGQNVTFRCDPISEHNRLYWYRQTLGQGPEFLTYFQNEAQLEKSRLLSDRFSAERPKGSFSTLEIQRTEQGDSAMYLCASGGQSYNSPLHFGNGTRLTVT.

As concerns this clone: An end of the junction does not agree with germline; a read error may underlie this. V gene TRBV5-4 combines with J gene TRBJ2-5, with 9 bases aligning to TRBD2. The germline gives CDR1 SGHNT, CDR2 YYREEE (reference sequence). The CDR3 has 16 amino acids. The chain's CDR3 is CASSWVAGVDQEAQYF. CDR3 sequence (DNA): TGTGCCAGCAGCTGGGTAGCGGGAGTCGATCAAGAGGCCCAGTACTTC. The variable domain in full, with the rest retrieved from reference TRBV5-4 and TRBJ2-5, is ETGVTQSPTHLIKTRGQQVTLRCSSQSGHNTVSWYQQALGQGPQFIFQYYREEENGRGNFPPRFSGLQFPNYSSELNVNALELDDSALYLCASSWVAGVDQEAQYFGPGTRLLVL.

This chain joins TRBV18 and TRBJ2-7, with D possibly TRBD2 on 6 matching bases. CDR3 length equals 14 residues. The germline V gene encodes CDR1 KGHSH and CDR2 LQKENI. V lost 3 bases to trimming and J lost 5 bases, with 14 bases between them. DNA of the CDR3: TGTGCCAGCTCACCCCGGCGGGGAAGCGACGAGCAGTACTTC. Translated: CASSPRRGSDEQYF.

On this clone itself: At one end, the junction sequence differs from germline, possibly due to a read error. V usage is TRBV20-1 and J usage is TRBJ2-1; D is possibly TRBD1 (5 bases). The germline gives CDR1 DFQATT, CDR2 SNEGSKA (reference sequence). This CDR3 comprises 11 residues. The CDR3 DNA reads TGCAGTGCCCGACAGAGCATTCCTCGAGTCTTC. Its translation is CSARQSIPRVF.

This clone occurred once. The genes are TRBV15 and TRBJ2-5, with 12 bases identical to TRBD2. The CDR3 is 15 residues long. The V gene's germline CDR1 is LNHNV and CDR2 YYDKDF (reference sequence). V shed 8 bases and J 2 bases; nucleotides not matched to a gene: 6. The CDR3 DNA reads TGTGCCACCTCCGGACTAGCGGGACAACAAGAGACCCAGTACTTC. Translating gives CATSGLAGQQETQYF.

This chain joins TRBV28 and TRBJ2-3; 7 bases fit TRBD2. The CDR3 spans 11 residues. Looked up from germline, CDR1 is MDHEN and CDR2 is SYDVKM. The J segment lost 4 bases and the V segment lost 8 bases, leaving 0 bases of the junction unmatched. CDR3 residues: CASGGADTQYF. CDR3 DNA: TGTGCCAGCGGGGGGGCAGATACGCAGTATTTT.

The rearrangement uses TRBV6-4 and TRBJ2-1, with 7 bases lining up with TRBD2. The CDR3 totals 16 residues. J lost 4 bases, V lost 0 bases, and 6 bases had no gene match. Germline V CDR1 and CDR2: MRHNA, SNTAGT. The chain's CDR3 is CASSDSELAEYNEQFF. CDR3 DNA sequence: TGTGCCAGCAGTGACTCGGAGCTAGCGGAGTACAATGAGCAGTTCTTC.

Remarks on this clone: The junction departs from the called germline gene at one end, perhaps through a read error. This chain's CDR3 is CSAGTSGGEVF. The CDR3 DNA reads TGCAGTGCTGGGACTAGCGGGGGGGAGGTCTTC. J is TRBJ2-1 and V is TRBV20-1; TRBD2 aligns across 16 bases. The CDR3 is 11 residues long. The germline V gene has CDR1 DFQATT and CDR2 SNEGSKA (reference sequence).

The chain recombines TRBV5-5 with TRBJ2-1, with 8 bases fitting TRBD2. Germline V gene data show CDR1 as SGHKS and CDR2 as YYEKEE (reference sequence). V shed 4 bases and J 1 base; nucleotides not matched to a gene: 4. The CDR3 consists of 15 residues. The CDR3 nucleotides read TGTGCCAGCAGCCTTGGACTAGCATCCTACAATGAGCAGTTCTTC. Its protein product is CASSLGLASYNEQFF.

This chain connects TRBV10-1 to TRBJ2-2; 8 bases agree with TRBD2. The CDR3 has 16 residues. Germline CDR1 is WNHNN and CDR2 is SYGVQD (reference sequence). The ends lost 3 bases at V and 6 bases at J; junction bases unmatched: 9. CDR3 region: CASSDNGRANPGELFF. DNA for the CDR3: TGCGCCAGCAGTGACAACGGGAGGGCAAATCCCGGGGAGCTGTTTTTT.

This chain uses TRBV11-3 with TRBJ1-2, with D unresolved. The V gene's germline CDR1 is SGHNT and CDR2 YENEEA. The CDR3 has 15 residues. Trimming stripped 0 bases from V and 2 bases from J, with 10 bases between. The CDR3 coding sequence is TGTGCCAGCAGCTTAGATTCAGCCGGGAACTATGGCTACACCTTC. Its protein product is CASSLDSAGNYGYTF.

There are a few counts of this clone. The V and J genes are TRBV7-6 and TRBJ2-5, with D perhaps matching TRBD2 (5 bases). This CDR3 is 10 amino acids long. The germline V gene has CDR1 SGHVS and CDR2 FNYEAQ. With 5 bases removed from V and 10 bases from J, the gap between germline ends came to 8 bases. In DNA form, the CDR3 reads TGTGCCAGCAGCCCTGGACTCCAGTACTTC. Translating it yields CASSPGLQYF.

The chain employs TRBV5-1 and TRBJ2-7, with D possibly being TRBD2 (5 bases). The CDR3 length is 18 residues. V lost 0 bases, J lost 1 base, and 20 bases lay in between. Germline V gene sequence: CDR1 SGHRS, CDR2 YFSETQ. CDR3 protein: CASSLALSGPGDSYEQYF. The CDR3 region has the DNA TGCGCCAGCAGCTTGGCTTTGAGCGGCCCTGGGGATTCCTACGAGCAGTACTTC.

The chain has TRBV9 and TRBJ2-5, with 7 bases fitting TRBD1. Germline CDR1 SGDLS, CDR2 YYNGEE. The CDR3 loop spans 13 amino acids. V gave up 0 bases and J gave up 8 bases; unmatched junction bases: 4. CDR3 nucleotide sequence: TGTGCCAGCAGCGTAGATTACAGGGGAACCCAGTACTTC. Protein product: CASSVDYRGTQYF.

The chain has TRBV28 and TRBJ2-7; 7 bases are a match to TRBD2. Germline trimming cut 5 bases from V and 5 bases from J; bases unmatched to any gene: 3. Per germline, CDR1 MDHEN and CDR2 SYDVKM. The CDR3 extends over 12 amino acids. CDR3 in amino acids: CASSQSGDEQYF. The CDR3 DNA sequence: TGTGCCAGCAGTCAAAGCGGGGACGAGCAGTACTTC.

This clone appeared a single time. The chain couples TRBV7-8 to TRBJ2-7, with D possibly being TRBD2 (7 bases). The CDR3 has 16 amino acids. Between the trimmed V and J ends, which lost 2 bases and 6 bases, there was a span of 20 bases. Germline lookup yields CDR1 SGHVS and CDR2 FQNEAQ. The CDR3 protein is CASSLLVGGPPGEQYF. In nucleotides, the CDR3 is TGTGCCAGCAGCTTACTGGTGGGGGGGCCGCCGGGCGAGCAGTACTTC.

The rearrangement links TRBV29-1 to TRBJ2-5; D perhaps matches TRBD1 (6 bases). The J call could be wrong; TRBJ2-7 is a better fit for the DNA end. Germline loops: CDR1 SQVTM, CDR2 ANQGSEA. This CDR3 spans 13 amino acids. Here the CDR3 DNA reads TGCAGCGTTGAAGGACAGGACTCCTACGAGCAGTACTTC. Translation: CSVEGQDSYEQYF.

This clone was seen only once. The rearrangement links TRBV2 to TRBJ2-1, with D perhaps matching TRBD2 (5 bases). Germline CDR1 reads SNHLY; CDR2 reads FYNNEI. CDR3 length equals 14 residues. The ends were cut back, 8 bases at V and 6 bases at J, with 17 bases in the middle. The DNA for the CDR3 is TGTGCCAGCCGGGATATTTCGTCGAGCAATGAGCAGTTCTTC. It encodes CASRDISSSNEQFF.

V and J are TRBV29-1 and TRBJ1-1; 9 nucleotides agree with TRBD1. The V and J ends lost 4 bases and 3 bases, in that order; junction bases with no gene match: 6. Germline V CDR1 and CDR2: SQVTM, ANQGSEA. The CDR3 consists of 14 residues. CDR3 sequence (DNA): TGCAGCGTTGCTCGGACAGGGGTGGACACTGAAGCTTTCTTT. Translating it yields CSVARTGVDTEAFF.

This chain joins TRBV4-2 and TRBJ2-5, with 16 bases fitting TRBD2. The germline CDR1 and CDR2 sequences are LGHNA and YNFKEQ. J gave up 5 bases and V 4 bases, and 4 bases lay outside the gene matches. The CDR3 is made up of 16 amino acids. The CDR3 DNA reads as TGTGCCAGCAGCCGTGGGACTAGCGGGAGGGCTGAGACCCAGTACTTC. Translating gives CASSRGTSGRAETQYF.